These 6 T cell receptor beta chains share one sample of origin, sequenced in a study of type 1 and type 2 diabetes patients. The PCR template was genomic DNA. The TCR beta CDR3 region was amplified using 30 forward and 13 reverse primers. MiXCR, run by TCRdb on the multiplex PCR reads, gives a single entry per CDR3 protein. Found here are around 300,000 distinct CDR3 sequences, more than 40% of them singletons; the top ten hold around 15%. Sequences were obtained from peripheral blood mononuclear cells (PBMCs). These TCRs come from a man between 18 and 29 years old with type 2 diabetes.

In its sample, this clonotype was seen a few times. This chain links TRBV19 with TRBJ1-1; D might be TRBD1 (5 bases). The CDR3 has 16 amino acids. CDR1 and CDR2 (germline): LNHDA, SQIVND (reference sequence). V lost 7 bases, J lost 5 bases, and 23 bases lay in between. CDR3 sequence (DNA): TGTGCCAGTACTTTTAAGGGGAGGATGGTGGAGACTGAAGCTTTCTTT. Protein sequence: CASTFKGRMVETEAFF.

The rearrangement joins TRBV9 to TRBJ2-5; D is possibly TRBD1 or TRBD2 (5 bases each). The CDR3 is made up of 14 amino acids. Trimming cost V 3 bases and J 5 bases, with 14 bases left between them. Looked up from germline, CDR1 is SGDLS and CDR2 is YYNGEE. The CDR3, as DNA: TGTGCCAGCAGCGGGGGTGGGGACGGGGAGACCCAGTACTTC. As protein: CASSGGGDGETQYF. Together with reference TRBV9 and TRBJ2-5, the CDR3 gives the full variable domain: DSGVTQTPKHLITATGQRVTLRCSPRSGDLSVYWYQQSLDQGLQFLIQYYNGEERAKGNILERFSAQQFPDLHSELNLSSLELGDSALYFCASSGGGDGETQYFGPGTRLLVL.

This clonotype was seen repeatedly, ten times or more. The chain has TRBV10-3 and TRBJ2-7, with D possibly being TRBD1 or TRBD2 (5 bases each). The CDR3 length is 14 residues. Trimming removed 3 bases from V and 0 bases from J, with 9 bases in between. Germline values: CDR1 ENHRY, CDR2 SYGVKD. The CDR3 region has the DNA TGTGCCATCAGTGATGGGGGTACCTCCTACGAGCAGTACTTC. Protein: CAISDGGTSYEQYF.

The V gene is TRBV7-2, the J gene TRBJ2-3, with 10 nucleotides matching TRBD2. Germline V CDR1 and CDR2: SGHTA, FQGNSA. The length of the CDR3 is 16 residues. V gave up 1 base and J gave up 3 bases; unmatched junction bases: 4. Written as DNA, the CDR3 is TGTGCCAGCAGCTTAGGACTAGCGGGCACTACAGATACGCAGTATTTT. Translated: CASSLGLAGTTDTQYF.

V gene TRBV13 combines with J gene TRBJ1-2, with no clear D. This CDR3 is built from 13 residues. Trimming removed 2 bases at V and 8 bases at J, with 12 bases between. Germline V gene sequence: CDR1 PRHDT, CDR2 FYEKMQ (reference sequence). CDR3 amino acids: CASSLRGLYGYTF. Written as DNA, the CDR3 is TGTGCCAGCAGCTTACGGGGATTATACGGCTACACCTTC.

The rearrangement links TRBV6-2 or TRBV6-3 to TRBJ2-5; no firm D call. The length of the CDR3 is 13 residues. CDR1 is MNHEY and CDR2 is SVGEGT in the germline V gene. Trimming removed 3 bases at V and 5 bases at J, with 10 bases between. The CDR3 DNA follows: TGTGCCAGCAGTTATGCGGAACGGGAGACCCAGTACTTC. This translates into CASSYAERETQYF.